This TCR beta chain stems from a study of OX40 agonist ivuxolimab in advanced cancers. Study-level results: In the 0.1-3.0 mg/kg groups, partial responders showed among the lowest expansion.

TCRdb's table, derived via immunoSEQ multiplex PCR, lists solely in-frame clones and lacks some. The sample lists about 84,000 clones; around 85% were seen once. The CDR3 is 14 amino acids. A remark on this clone: What it binds is unknown.

The sequencing here drew on CD4+ or CD8+ T cells sorted from blood, taken in a trial of the OX40 agonist ivuxolimab. This chain links TRBV21-1 with TRBJ2-7; TRBD1, the table's D call, was not compared with the DNA. TRBV21-1 is termed a pseudogene. The sequence was obtained from an adult with an advanced solid tumor such as melanoma, head and neck, liver or kidney cancer. CDR3 protein: CASSTGTPSYEQYF. CDR3 nucleotides: TGTGCCAGCAGCACCGGGACACCCTCCTACGAGCAGTACTTC.